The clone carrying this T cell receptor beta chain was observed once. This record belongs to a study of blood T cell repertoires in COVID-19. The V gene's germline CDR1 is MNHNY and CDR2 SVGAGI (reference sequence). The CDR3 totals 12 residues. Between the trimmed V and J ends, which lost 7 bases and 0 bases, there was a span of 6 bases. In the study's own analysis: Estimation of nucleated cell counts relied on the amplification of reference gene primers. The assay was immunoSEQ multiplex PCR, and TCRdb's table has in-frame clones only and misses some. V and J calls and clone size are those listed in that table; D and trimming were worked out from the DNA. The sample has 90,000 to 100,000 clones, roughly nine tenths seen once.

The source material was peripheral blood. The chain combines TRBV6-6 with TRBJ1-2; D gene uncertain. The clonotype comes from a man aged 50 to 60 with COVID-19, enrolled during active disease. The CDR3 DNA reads TGTGCCAGCATGAGTGCTAACTATGGCTACACCTTC. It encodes CASMSANYGYTF.